This entry is about one T cell receptor beta chain. The target of this receptor is not known. The input lacks base qualities; no much larger clone sits a single base away. This sample was taken from a study of T cell repertoires in cytomegalovirus infection (dated by TCRdb to the late 2010s). As for the study more broadly: Recently identified HLA-C-restricted CMV epitopes, whose presentation resists viral immunomodulation, were targeted by peptide stimulations together with well-studied HLA-B-restricted epitopes. The HLA type of each donor mattered for the analysis, because public TCR beta signatures pointed to carriage of CMV infection along with the matching HLA type. The investigation overall reported the following: The ex vivo response was dominated by HLA-C-restricted CMV-specific TCR beta clonotypes, which also provided the single most frequent clonotype in two of eight donors. Cumulative frequency of public TCR beta family members discriminated carriers of CMV infection plus the relevant HLA type in this cohort and an independent roughly 330-donor cohort.

The treatment or condition label on this specimen signifies: in vitro stimulation with specific CMV peptide epitopes to enrich CMV-specific T cells. This sample was sequenced with an Illumina HiSeq 1500. The public reads were run again by TCRdb, first through fastp at Q25 and then through MiXCR, and only productive beta chains were kept. Under each unique CDR3 protein, matching rows form one entry showing the most common genes and DNA. The sample table lists around 570,000 distinct CDR3 sequences, 35% to 50% of them with a count of one. Around 48% of the sample lies in the top ten. CDR1 is given as SGHRS and CDR2 as YFSETQ, both from the germline V gene. From the cysteine up to the phenylalanine, the CDR3 has a length of 14 residues. Only the CDR3 portion is preserved as DNA: 42 bases, with reading frame beginning at the first base. Clipping removes 4 bases from V and 4 bases from J, with 7 as the unmatched junction base count.

The clonotype was recovered from a human donor in good health (CMV status not recorded). Some clones in this sample may be carry-over from other donors' samples. The rearrangement joined TRBV5-1 to TRBJ1-2; 7 junctional bases match TRBD1. Here the sequenced sample was cultured PBMCs, taken from culture after CMV antigen stimulation. CDR3 region: CASSPGQDFYGYTF. DNA sequence: TGCGCCAGCAGCCCAGGACAGGACTTCTATGGCTACACCTTC. Reference TRBV5-1 and TRBJ1-2 genes cover what lies past the CDR3, so the full variable domain is KAGVTQTPRYLIKTRGQQVTLSCSPISGHRSVSWYQQTPGQGLQFLFEYFSETQRNKGNFPGRFSGRQFSNSRSEMNVSTLELGDSALYLCASSPGQDFYGYTFGSGTRLTVV.